The 28 T cell receptor beta chains below were found in one sample sequenced in a study of blood T cell repertoires in COVID-19. Some clones are missing from TCRdb's copy, which holds only in-frame ones; the method was immunoSEQ multiplex PCR. Of roughly 430,000 clones in the sample, over 75% were seen once. The sample taken for sequencing was PBMCs or T cells enriched from blood (not recorded which). Receptor source: a woman aged 40-49 years with acute COVID-19.

This sequence joins TRBV20-1 and TRBJ2-7; D possibly corresponds to TRBD1 (5 bases). This CDR3 comprises 11 residues. Germline V CDR1 and CDR2: DFQATT, SNEGSKA (reference sequence). V was clipped by 5 bases and J by 4 bases, with 9 bases between them. The CDR3 loop reads CSASQAYEQYF. In DNA, the CDR3 is TGCAGTGCTTCACAGGCTTACGAGCAGTACTTC.

As concerns this clone: The sample has other DNA sequences that encode this CDR3 too. This CDR3 is CASSRDNQPQHF. The CDR3 nucleotides read TGTGCCAGCAGTCGGGACAATCAGCCCCAGCATTTT. The chain combines TRBV12-3 or TRBV12-4 with TRBJ1-5; D uncertain. The CDR3 loop spans 12 amino acids. The V and J ends lost 5 bases and 3 bases respectively, with 5 bases between them.

V is TRBV7-8 and J is TRBJ2-1; TRBD2 agrees at 10 bases. The germline V gene has CDR1 SGHVS and CDR2 FQNEAQ. Germline trimming cut 5 bases from V and 4 bases from J; bases unmatched to any gene: 5. The CDR3 extends over 15 amino acids. CDR3 sequence: CASSPLAGGYNEQFF. As DNA, the CDR3 is TGTGCCAGCAGCCCATTAGCGGGGGGTTACAATGAGCAGTTCTTC.

This sequence joins TRBV12-3 or TRBV12-4 and TRBJ1-1; no clear D. Trimming took off 3 bases at V and 2 bases at J, with 7 bases between the two ends. The CDR3 length is 13 residues. CDR3 nucleotide sequence: TGTGCCAGCAGTTTGTGGCCAAACACTGAAGCTTTCTTT. Translated, it gives CASSLWPNTEAFF.

This clone was observed once. This chain connects TRBV3-1 (or the pseudogene TRBV3-2) to TRBJ1-2; D perhaps matches TRBD1 (5 bases). Trimming removed 8 bases from V and 2 bases from J, with 9 bases in between. This CDR3 has 12 residues. Germline loops: CDR1 LGHDT, CDR2 YNNKEL (reference sequence). The CDR3 region is CASGQGNYGYTF. The CDR3 DNA reads as TGTGCCAGCGGTCAGGGCAACTATGGCTACACCTTC.

This chain links TRBV7-2 with TRBJ2-1; TRBD2 might be the D (5 bases). Germline-derived CDR1 and CDR2 are SGHTA and FQGNSA. CDR3 size: 14 residues. V shed 6 bases and J shed 5 bases, with 14 bases lying between them. DNA for the CDR3: TGTGCCAGCAGTCGGGCGGGCTTAAACAATGAGCAGTTCTTC. Translated, it gives CASSRAGLNNEQFF.

V and J are TRBV27 and TRBJ1-2; 8 positions match TRBD1. This CDR3 contains 18 residues. V lost 2 bases and J lost 2; bases outside the gene matches: 13. Germline CDR1 and CDR2: MNHEY and SMNVEV (reference sequence). CDR3 loop: CASSLRTGTPTMNYGYTF. In DNA form, the CDR3 reads TGTGCCAGCAGTTTACGGACAGGGACCCCGACGATGAACTATGGCTACACCTTC.

This sequence joins TRBV3-1 (or the pseudogene TRBV3-2) and TRBJ1-6; D unclear. Between the trimmed V and J ends, which lost 2 bases and 0 bases, there was a span of 5 bases. The germline gives CDR1 LGHDT, CDR2 YNNKEL (reference sequence). This CDR3 is 15 amino acids long. The CDR3 here is CASSQLSSYNSPLHF. CDR3 nucleotides: TGTGCCAGCAGCCAACTAAGCTCCTATAATTCACCCCTCCACTTT.

The chain employs TRBV24-1 and TRBJ1-5; TRBD1 aligns across 7 bases. The germline V gene encodes CDR1 KGHDR and CDR2 SFDVKD. The CDR3 spans 16 residues. The trim removed 3 bases at V and 0 bases at J, leaving 4 bases unmatched. The CDR3 here is CATSDPGGGSNQPQHF. DNA of the CDR3: TGTGCCACCAGTGATCCAGGGGGAGGTAGCAATCAGCCCCAGCATTTT.

This clone was seen a handful of times. In DNA, the CDR3 is TGTGCCAGCAGCTCCCGGACAGGGTGGAATGGCTACACCTTC. As protein: CASSSRTGWNGYTF. J is TRBJ1-2 and V is TRBV3-1 (or the pseudogene TRBV3-2); 8 positions match TRBD1. After removal of 5 bases from V and 6 bases from J, the junction contained 8 bases not matched to a gene. CDR1 is LGHDT, CDR2 YNNKEL, per germline (reference sequence). CDR3 size: 14 residues.

This chain joins TRBV9 and TRBJ1-2; TRBD1 aligns across 8 bases. This CDR3 is built from 14 residues. Germline V lookup: CDR1 SGDLS, CDR2 YYNGEE. V trimming: 4 bases; J trimming: 3 bases; junction bases outside the gene matches: 5. Here the CDR3 DNA reads TGTGCCAGCAGCTCTACAGGGGGACACTATGGCTACACCTTC. Translated: CASSSTGGHYGYTF.

The V gene is TRBV7-2, the J gene TRBJ2-7, with D possibly TRBD1 on 5 matching bases. V lost 3 bases, J lost 1 base, and 16 bases lay in between. This CDR3 contains 16 residues. CDR1 and CDR2 (germline): SGHTA, FQGNSA. The CDR3 is CASSLTIGHLSYEQYF. The CDR3 DNA reads as TGTGCCAGCAGCTTGACGATAGGACACCTGTCCTACGAGCAGTACTTC.

The chain employs TRBV19 and TRBJ1-6, with D hard to call. CDR3 length: 14 residues. Per germline, CDR1 LNHDA and CDR2 SQIVND (reference sequence). V lost 9 bases and J lost 7, with 16 bases in between. This chain's CDR3 is CASREPNLNSPLHF. The DNA for the CDR3 is TGTGCCAGCCGGGAACCCAATTTAAATTCACCCCTCCACTTT.

The V and J genes are TRBV5-4 and TRBJ2-2; no definite D call. This CDR3 has 12 amino acids. With 4 bases removed from V and 4 bases from J, the gap between germline ends came to 5 bases. Germline CDR1 SGHNT, CDR2 YYREEE (reference sequence). In nucleotides, the CDR3 is TGTGCCAGCAGCCCGGGCACCGGGGAGCTGTTTTTT. Its translation: CASSPGTGELFF.

V and J are TRBV3-1 (or the pseudogene TRBV3-2) and TRBJ1-1, with D perhaps matching TRBD1 (5 bases). V was trimmed by 1 base and J by 0 bases, leaving 15 bases between them. This CDR3 region has 17 residues. Germline lookup yields CDR1 LGHDT and CDR2 YNNKEL (reference sequence). The CDR3 region has the DNA TGTGCCAGCAGCCAAGTAAATGGAGACAGAGTGAACACTGAAGCTTTCTTT. Protein product: CASSQVNGDRVNTEAFF.

In its sample, this clone was seen once. The J gene is TRBJ1-5, the V gene TRBV19, with D tentatively TRBD1 (5 bases). The CDR3 spans 14 residues. Per the germline V gene, CDR1 is LNHDA and CDR2 is SQIVND (reference sequence). The germline V and J ends were trimmed by 3 bases and 6 bases, with 12 bases remaining between them. The CDR3 region is CASSIRDGGQPQHF. Here the CDR3 DNA reads TGTGCCAGTAGTATCAGGGACGGGGGTCAGCCCCAGCATTTT.

The chain recombines TRBV24-1 with TRBJ2-3; 8 bases match TRBD2. CDR1 KGHDR and CDR2 SFDVKD come from the germline V gene. There are 14 residues in the CDR3. V shed 8 bases, J shed 1 base, and the junction held 4 bases outside the gene matches. Here the CDR3 DNA reads TGTGCCACCAAAGCGGGGGAACGCACAGATACGCAGTATTTT. It is translated as CATKAGERTDTQYF.

This clone appeared a single time. In nucleotides, the CDR3 is TGTGCCTGTTCTTTGTCGGTAGCGACCGGGGAGCTGTTTTTT. Its translation is CACSLSVATGELFF. This chain links TRBV30 with TRBJ2-2; possible D gene TRBD2, 5 bases. Trimming stripped 6 bases from V and 5 bases from J, with 16 bases between. The CDR3 contains 14 residues. The germline V gene has CDR1 GTSNPN and CDR2 SVGIG (reference sequence).

As concerns this clone: The sample carries other DNA sequences with the same CDR3. The CDR3 loop is CASSFQGGNTEAFF. The CDR3 coding sequence is TGCGCCAGCAGCTTCCAGGGAGGGAACACTGAAGCTTTCTTT. V usage is TRBV5-1 and J usage is TRBJ1-1; the D gene is possibly TRBD1 (5 bases). The ends were cut back, 2 bases at V and 1 base at J, with 9 bases in the middle. Germline CDR1 and CDR2: SGHRS and YFSETQ. This CDR3 comprises 14 residues.

The chain has TRBV4-1 and TRBJ2-7; 11 bases are shared with TRBD1. The CDR3 consists of 14 residues. Germline-derived CDR1 and CDR2 are MGHRA and YSYEKL. V dropped 1 base and J dropped 7; count of bases not matched to a gene: 3. As DNA, the CDR3 is TGCGCCAGCAGCCAAGTGGGACAGGGGGGGGAGCAGTACTTC. Its protein is CASSQVGQGGEQYF.

The J gene is TRBJ1-6, the V gene TRBV6-5, with a possible D match to TRBD1 (6 bases). The CDR3 runs 13 residues. Germline loops: CDR1 MNHEY, CDR2 SVGAGI. V gave up 8 bases and J gave up 7 bases, with 12 bases separating them. The CDR3 sequence: CASYREVNSPLHF. In nucleotides, the CDR3 is TGTGCCAGCTACAGGGAAGTAAATTCACCCCTCCACTTT.

As DNA, the CDR3 is TGCAGCGTTGAAGGGGCACCGTATGGCTACACCTTC. This encodes CSVEGAPYGYTF. The V call is TRBV29-1, the J call TRBJ1-2, with D uncertain. The CDR3 contains 12 residues. V was trimmed by 1 base and J by 5 bases, leaving 8 bases between them. Per germline, CDR1 SQVTM and CDR2 ANQGSEA.

This chain joins TRBV13 and TRBJ1-2; a possible D gene is TRBD1 (5 bases). CDR1 is PRHDT and CDR2 is FYEKMQ in the germline V gene (reference sequence). This CDR3 region has 15 residues. V was shortened by 2 bases and J by 8 bases, with 18 bases between the two germline ends. The CDR3 DNA is TGTGCCAGCAGCTTAAGGGGCCAGACCCTCTGGGGCTACACCTTC. It translates to CASSLRGQTLWGYTF.

The rearrangement uses TRBV27 and TRBJ2-7, with 11 nucleotides matching TRBD1. Unmatched junction bases numbered 6, after V lost 5 bases and J lost 6 bases. Per germline, CDR1 MNHEY and CDR2 SMNVEV (reference sequence). This CDR3 region has 14 residues. The CDR3 sequence is CASSHTDRGREQYF. For the CDR3, the DNA is TGTGCCAGCAGTCACACGGACAGGGGGCGCGAGCAGTACTTC.

J is TRBJ2-7 and V is TRBV27; TRBD2 matches 7 bases. Per the germline V gene, CDR1 is MNHEY and CDR2 is SMNVEV (reference sequence). This CDR3 comprises 15 residues. V lost 1 base and J lost 3; bases outside the gene matches: 6. CDR3 nucleotide sequence: TGTGCCAGCAGTTTATATGGCGGGGGAATCTACGAGCAGTACTTC. Protein: CASSLYGGGIYEQYF.

This CDR3 reads CASRAAGTSGQPQHF. Here the CDR3 DNA reads TGTGCCAGCAGAGCTGCCGGGACATCAGGGCAGCCCCAGCATTTT. The V call is TRBV6-5, the J call TRBJ1-5, with D possibly being TRBD1 (6 bases). Between the trimmed V and J ends, which lost 6 bases and 7 bases, there was a span of 19 bases. Germline-derived CDR1 and CDR2 are MNHEY and SVGAGI. This CDR3 is built from 15 residues.

The CDR3 here is CASSIRGQRDYGYTF. In DNA form, the CDR3 reads TGTGCCAGTAGTATAAGGGGACAGAGAGACTATGGCTACACCTTC. J is TRBJ1-2 and V is TRBV19; 7 bases match TRBD1. There are 15 residues in the CDR3. The germline gives CDR1 LNHDA, CDR2 SQIVND (reference sequence). The junction had 6 bases not matched to a gene; V was cut back by 2 bases and J by 3 bases. Supplemented by reference TRBV19 and TRBJ1-2, the full variable domain reads DGGITQSPKYLFRKEGQNVTLSCEQNLNHDAMYWYRQDPGQGLRLIYYSQIVNDFQKGDIAEGYSVSREKKESFPLTVTSAQKNPTAFYLCASSIRGQRDYGYTFGSGTRLTVV.

This clone was seen a single time. J is TRBJ2-1 and V is TRBV5-1; the match to TRBD2 covers 12 bases. The V and J ends lost 0 bases and 5 bases, in that order; junction bases with no gene match: 3. The CDR3 length is 16 residues. Looked up from germline, CDR1 is SGHRS and CDR2 is YFSETQ. The CDR3 bases are TGCGCCAGCAGCTTGGCTAGCGGGGGGGCCCACAATGAGCAGTTCTTC. Encoded protein: CASSLASGGAHNEQFF.